This T cell receptor (beta chain) was sequenced during a study of blood T cells in healthy people across ages. Broader study findings: Long-lived donors carried more naive CD4+ cells and greater diversity than aged donors. Age brought a roughly linear fall in TCR beta diversity measured per million T cells.

The V gene end was trimmed by 6 bases and the J gene end by 5 bases; junction bases not matched to a gene: 17. CDR1 is MNHNS, CDR2 SASEGT, per germline. The CDR3 covers 18 residues. Sample donors were healthy Caucasian individuals that came from Russia, aged about 6 to 100. Peripheral blood was drawn, approximately 10 milliliters per donor. About this clonotype itself: The target antigen is unknown.

Sample-barcoded 5' priming and a J-beta primer mix drove a second PCR of 7 to 11 cycles. One entry per CDR3 protein, called by TCRdb with MiXCR from the 5' RACE reads. Counted here are 1,100,000 or so distinct CDR3 sequences, 40% to 45% occurring once; the ten biggest clones make up over 15%. This sequence joins TRBV6-1 and TRBJ2-1; 9 bases are a match to TRBD2. The source is a woman aged 55-70 years in good health. Input material: blood. CDR3 nucleotide sequence: TGTGCCAGCAGCCTCTCCCTCTTTGCGGGAGGGCGGAACAATGAGCAGTTCTTC. Translated: CASSLSLFAGGRNNEQFF.